What follows are 16 T cell receptor beta chains derived from one specimen sequenced in a study of OX40 agonist ivuxolimab in advanced cancers. Only in-frame clones appear in the TCRdb table, and some are missing; sequencing was by immunoSEQ multiplex PCR. The table shows almost 85,000 clones, with about 94% occurring only once. Sequencing used CD4+ or CD8+ T cells sorted from blood, obtained in a trial of the OX40 agonist ivuxolimab. The origin of the receptors is an adult with an advanced solid tumor such as melanoma, head and neck, liver or kidney cancer.

The chain uses TRBV5-5 and TRBJ2-6; 7 bases line up with TRBD2. Losses at the gene ends were 4 bases for V and 1 base for J; bases not matched to a gene: 2. The germline V gene encodes CDR1 SGHKS and CDR2 YYEKEE (reference sequence). The CDR3 is 15 residues long. The CDR3: CASSGDYSGANVLTF. The CDR3 nucleotides read TGTGCCAGCAGCGGGGACTATTCTGGGGCCAACGTCCTGACTTTC. The whole variable domain, filled in from reference TRBV5-5 and TRBJ2-6, reads DAGVTQSPTHLIKTRGQQVTLRCSPISGHKSVSWYQQVLGQGPQFIFQYYEKEERGRGNFPDRFSARQFPNYSSELNVNALLLGDSALYLCASSGDYSGANVLTFGAGSRLTVL.

The chain links TRBV6-1 to TRBJ1-1; D remains unclear. V dropped 4 bases and J dropped 0 bases, with 12 bases sitting between them. CDR1 and CDR2 (germline): MNHNS, SASEGT. There are 15 residues in the CDR3. The CDR3, as DNA: TGTGCCAGCAGTGGAGCAAGACTTATGAACACTGAAGCTTTCTTT. It yields the protein CASSGARLMNTEAFF.

The CDR3 sequence is CASSAPRPGEEQYF. CDR3 nucleotide sequence: TGTGCCAGCAGTGCCCCGCGGCCAGGGGAAGAGCAGTACTTC. The V gene is TRBV2, the J gene TRBJ2-7; tentative D call: TRBD1 (6 bases). The CDR3 sequence is 14 residues long. In germline, CDR1 is SNHLY, CDR2 FYNNEI. The V end lost 4 bases, the J end lost 7 bases, and 17 bases lay between the germline ends.

The chain combines TRBV28 with TRBJ2-1; D gene uncertain. Germline CDR1 reads MDHEN; CDR2 reads SYDVKM. This CDR3 has 14 residues. V lost 8 bases and J lost 0, with 11 bases in between. CDR3 region: CASVGRFSYNEQFF. The CDR3 DNA sequence: TGTGCCAGCGTTGGCAGGTTCTCCTACAATGAGCAGTTCTTC.

The chain joins TRBV6-5 to TRBJ1-1, with D unresolved. CDR1 is MNHEY and CDR2 is SVGAGI in the germline V gene. This CDR3 is 14 amino acids long. Deletions cut 1 base from V and 1 base from J, with 7 bases between. The CDR3: CASSYLGPNTEAFF. Here the CDR3 DNA reads TGTGCCAGCAGTTACTTAGGTCCGAACACTGAAGCTTTCTTT.

V and J are TRBV7-8 and TRBJ1-3, with no clear D. Germline values: CDR1 SGHVS, CDR2 FQNEAQ. The V end lost 1 base, the J end lost 0 bases, and 13 bases lay between the germline ends. The CDR3 is 17 residues long. CDR3 sequence: CASSLVRIGISGNTIYF. The DNA of the CDR3 is TGTGCCAGCAGCTTAGTAAGAATAGGGATCTCTGGAAACACCATATATTTT.

The chain is built from TRBV7-9 and TRBJ2-7; 9 bases map to TRBD1. The CDR3 consists of 15 residues. Germline CDR1 is SEHNR and CDR2 is FQNEAQ (reference sequence). The J segment lost 1 base and the V segment lost 0 bases, leaving 1 base of the junction unmatched. The CDR3 loop reads CASSLAGTGSYEQYF. The CDR3 DNA sequence: TGTGCCAGCAGCTTAGCCGGGACAGGGTCCTACGAGCAGTACTTC.

The genes are TRBV7-8 and TRBJ2-7; the D is unclear. The CDR3 consists of 11 residues. V lost 3 bases and J lost 3, with 3 bases in between. Per germline, CDR1 SGHVS and CDR2 FQNEAQ. CDR3 DNA sequence: TGTGCCAGCAGCTTCGACTACGAGCAGTACTTC. As protein: CASSFDYEQYF.

The chain is built from TRBV4-3 and TRBJ2-2, with TRBD1 identical over 8 bases. This CDR3 comprises 16 residues. The germline V gene has CDR1 LGHNA and CDR2 YSLEER. J lost 0 bases, V lost 8 bases, and 8 bases had no gene match. The CDR3 DNA reads as TGCGCCAGCGGACCGGACAGGGCTTCGAACACCGGGGAGCTGTTTTTT. Translating it yields CASGPDRASNTGELFF.

V is TRBV4-2 and J is TRBJ2-7, with D possibly being TRBD1 (6 bases). Germline lookup yields CDR1 LGHNA and CDR2 YNFKEQ. This CDR3 region has 16 residues. V lost 0 bases and J lost 4, with 16 bases in between. The CDR3 is CASSQDAGGSMYEQYF. The CDR3 bases are TGTGCCAGCAGCCAAGATGCTGGGGGCTCTATGTACGAGCAGTACTTC.

The CDR3 region has the DNA TGTGCCAGCAGCGTAGTATCGGAGGAGACCCAGTACTTC. This encodes CASSVVSEETQYF. J is TRBJ2-5 and V is TRBV9; no reliable D call. CDR3 length equals 13 residues. V was shortened by 0 bases and J by 5 bases, with 8 bases between the two germline ends. Germline V CDR1 and CDR2: SGDLS, YYNGEE.

The genes are TRBV7-2 and TRBJ1-2; D remains unclear. The CDR3 contains 12 residues. Per the germline V gene, CDR1 is SGHTA and CDR2 is FQGNSA. V gave up 5 bases and J gave up 7 bases, with 11 bases separating them. For the CDR3, the DNA is TGTGCCAGCAGCCCCCTGGGCGTTGGCTACACCTTC. Translated, it gives CASSPLGVGYTF.

This rearrangement joins TRBV30 to TRBJ2-1; D may correspond to TRBD1 or TRBD2 (5 bases each). CDR1 is GTSNPN, CDR2 SVGIG, per germline (reference sequence). CDR3 length: 13 amino acids. CDR3 sequence: CACRDEKKGEQFF. The CDR3 DNA sequence: TGTGCTTGCCGGGACGAAAAAAAGGGAGAGCAGTTCTTC.

The V and J genes are TRBV11-1 and TRBJ2-5, with D possibly matching TRBD2 (6 bases). V lost 5 bases, J lost 0 bases, and 16 bases lay in between. The CDR3 length is 16 residues. Looked up from germline, CDR1 is SGHAT and CDR2 is FQDESV (reference sequence). The CDR3 coding sequence is TGTGCCAGCAGCCCTAAGATGGGGGGTGACCAAGAGACCCAGTACTTC. It encodes CASSPKMGGDQETQYF.

The chain has TRBV7-6 and TRBJ1-1; 8 positions agree with TRBD1. The germline CDR1 and CDR2 sequences are SGHVS and FNYEAQ. The CDR3 has 15 amino acids. V shed 3 bases, J shed 2 bases, and the junction held 5 bases outside the gene matches. For the CDR3, the DNA is TGTGCCAGCAGCTTTTCGACAGGGGCAAACACTGAAGCTTTCTTT. Amino acids: CASSFSTGANTEAFF.

J is TRBJ2-4 and V is TRBV5-1; 10 bases map to TRBD1. Germline CDR1 SGHRS, CDR2 YFSETQ. CDR3 length: 16 amino acids. V was clipped by 7 bases and J by 5 bases; unmatched bases: 12. Written as DNA, the CDR3 is TGCGCCAGCGACTGGACAGGGGGTGTTCTGGAAAACATTCAGTACTTC. Its protein product is CASDWTGGVLENIQYF.